This T cell receptor beta chain was recovered during a study of cytomegalovirus exposure and HLA in healthy donors. PCR used 60 Vbeta primers and 13 Jbeta primers. The table came from immunoSEQ multiplex PCR; TCRdb's copy has only in-frame clones and leaves some out. Among 150,000 or so clones, approximately 84% were seen once, and the ten largest hold about 1%. Germline values: CDR1 SGDLS, CDR2 YYNGEE. V shed 0 bases and J shed 4 bases, with 19 bases lying between them. This CDR3 has 18 residues. The origin of this receptor is a man younger than 45 in good health and CMV-seronegative. The sample taken for sequencing was PBMCs. The chain is built from TRBV9 and TRBJ1-4, with D possibly TRBD1 on 5 matching bases. This chain's CDR3 is CASSVGLLKSGGNEKLFF. DNA for the CDR3: TGTGCCAGCAGCGTAGGTCTTTTGAAGTCCGGGGGTAATGAAAAACTGTTTTTT.